The rows below give T cell receptor beta chains drawn from one sample of a study of OX40 agonist ivuxolimab in advanced cancers. Sequencing used immunoSEQ multiplex PCR; TCRdb keeps in-frame clones, though not all of them. The repertoire holds more than 25,000 clones, with 80% to 90% as singletons. Sequencing was performed on CD4+ or CD8+ T cells sorted from blood, taken in a trial of the OX40 agonist ivuxolimab. These receptors all come from an adult with an advanced solid tumor such as melanoma, head and neck, liver or kidney cancer. Both conserved end residues are part of each CDR3. D genes are given only for firm matches. Where a row states a size, it is once, few, many or the class of an expanded clone; other rows omit it.

clone_size,j_call,v_call,d_call,cdr3_nt,cdr3_aa
once,TRBJ2-3,TRBV9,TRBD2,TGTGCCAGCAGCGTACCAACTAGCGGGGGTCCACAGGATACGCAGTATTTT,CASSVPTSGGPQDTQYF
once,TRBJ1-1,TRBV28,-,TGTGCCAGCAGTTATAGAGGCACTGAAGCTTTCTTT,CASSYRGTEAFF
-,TRBJ2-5,TRBV7-6,-,TGTGCCAGCAGCTTAGAGACGGGAGCGGGTGAGACCCAGTACTTC,CASSLETGAGETQYF
-,TRBJ2-1,TRBV6-5,-,TGTGCCAGCAGTTACTCGGAGAGAGCTGAGCAGTTCTTC,CASSYSERAEQFF
-,TRBJ1-5,TRBV7-8,-,TGTGCCAGCAGCTTAGTTCTTGAGCGGACTCCCCAAAATCAGCCCCAGCATTTT,CASSLVLERTPQNQPQHF
-,TRBJ2-7,TRBV11-3,TRBD2,TGTGCCAGCAGCTTAGGAGCGGGGTACGAGCAGTACTTC,CASSLGAGYEQYF
-,TRBJ2-4,TRBV6-5,-,TGTGCCAGCAGTTACTGGCCAGGGGAAGAAGGCATTCAGTACTTC,CASSYWPGEEGIQYF
-,TRBJ2-1,TRBV4-3,-,TGCGCCAGCAGCCAAGATCAAGGTCGTGGGGCGGAGTACAATGAGCAGTTCTTC,CASSQDQGRGAEYNEQFF
few,TRBJ1-1,TRBV28,-,TGTGCCAGCACACGCCGGGAGAGGAACACTGAAGCTTTCTTT,CASTRRERNTEAFF
-,TRBJ2-7,TRBV11-2,-,TGTGCCAGCAGCTTAGCCGGGACAATAACCTCCTACGAGCAGTACTTC,CASSLAGTITSYEQYF
-,TRBJ1-2,TRBV10-3,-,TGTGCCACCAATGGGGGGCCTTATGGCTACACCTTC,CATNGGPYGYTF
once,TRBJ2-3,TRBV27,TRBD2,TGTGCCAGCAGTCTATCAGCGGGCGGGAGCCGGGATACGCAGTATTTT,CASSLSAGGSRDTQYF
-,TRBJ2-4,TRBV10-1,TRBD2,TGCGCCACGAACTTAGCGGGAGGAGGGAACATTCAGTACTTC,CATNLAGGGNIQYF
-,TRBJ2-3,TRBV4-3,TRBD2,TGCGCCAGCAGCCAAGATGACCTTAGCGGGAGGGAATCGGATACGCAGTATTTT,CASSQDDLSGRESDTQYF
few,TRBJ2-7,TRBV5-1,-,TGCGCCAGCAGCTTGGGGGTCATGAATTACGAGCAGTACTTC,CASSLGVMNYEQYF
-,TRBJ1-5,TRBV7-9,TRBD1,TGTGCCAGCAGCTCGACAGGGGGAAGTCAGCCCCAGCATTTT,CASSSTGGSQPQHF
-,TRBJ2-3,TRBV6-1,-,TGTGCCAGCAGTGAAAGGGGCGACAACTATAGCACAGATACGCAGTATTTT,CASSERGDNYSTDTQYF
-,TRBJ2-1,TRBV5-1,-,TGCGCCAGCAGCTTGGAGGGTAATGAGCAGTTCTTC,CASSLEGNEQFF
-,TRBJ2-7,TRBV29-1,TRBD1,TGCAGCGTTGAAGGATCGAACAGGGGGGACTCCTACGAGCAGTACTTC,CSVEGSNRGDSYEQYF
-,TRBJ2-7,TRBV15,TRBD1,TGTGCCACCAGCAGAACTGAAGGGACAGGGAGCTCCTACGAGCAGTACTTC,CATSRTEGTGSSYEQYF
-,TRBJ2-7,TRBV4-3,TRBD2,TGCGCCAGCAGCCACGGACTAGCGGGAGCGAGCGAGCAGTACTTC,CASSHGLAGASEQYF
-,TRBJ1-2,TRBV28,TRBD1,TGTGCCAGCAGTTTAAGCCCCGGGACAGGGAACTATGGCTACACCTTC,CASSLSPGTGNYGYTF
-,TRBJ2-3,TRBV28,-,TGTGCCAGCAGTAAAGGACTACAGCAGTATTTT,CASSKGLQQYF
-,TRBJ2-3,TRBV29-1,-,TGCAGCGTTGAGATTATAGGGACTAGCACAGATACGCAGTATTTT,CSVEIIGTSTDTQYF
-,TRBJ2-7,TRBV11-2,TRBD1,TGTGCCAGCAGCCTTCCAGGCACAGGGGGCGCGGGTACCGAGCAGTACTTC,CASSLPGTGGAGTEQYF
-,TRBJ1-1,TRBV27,TRBD1,TGTGCCAGCAGTCCCGGGACAGGCAACACTGAAGCTTTCTTT,CASSPGTGNTEAFF
-,TRBJ2-3,TRBV4-1,TRBD1,TGCGCCAGCAGGGACAGGGCGTCCACAGATACGCAGTATTTT,CASRDRASTDTQYF
-,TRBJ2-7,TRBV6-5,TRBD2,TGTGCCAGCAGATTAGGACTAGCGACAACCTACGAGCAGTACTTC,CASRLGLATTYEQYF
-,TRBJ1-1,TRBV29-1,TRBD1,TGCAGCGTTGTCGGGGACACAGGGGCCGGGACTGAAGCTTTCTTT,CSVVGDTGAGTEAFF
-,TRBJ2-7,TRBV12-5,TRBD1,TGTGCTAGTGGGTTCGACAGGGGTTACGAGCAGTACTTC,CASGFDRGYEQYF
few,TRBJ1-5,TRBV4-1,-,TGCGCCAGCAGCCAAGATCTCACGGGCAATCAGCCCCAGCATTTT,CASSQDLTGNQPQHF
-,TRBJ2-2,TRBV11-2,-,TGTGCCAGCAGCTTAGATTACAGGCCGAACACCGGGGAGCTGTTTTTT,CASSLDYRPNTGELFF
-,TRBJ2-1,TRBV4-1,TRBD1,TGCGCCAGCAGCCACCTCACAGGGGCCGTCTACAATGAGCAGTTCTTC,CASSHLTGAVYNEQFF
-,TRBJ2-1,TRBV19,-,TGTGCCAGTAGTCCACCGGGGGCCTACAATGAGCAGTTCTTC,CASSPPGAYNEQFF
-,TRBJ2-1,TRBV7-3,TRBD1,TGTGCCAGCAGCCCCTCCGGGACAGGGGGCTGGTGGGATGAGCAGTTCTTC,CASSPSGTGGWWDEQFF
-,TRBJ2-1,TRBV7-6,-,TGTGCCAGCAGCTTAAGGGGAATGTACAATGAGCAGTTCTTC,CASSLRGMYNEQFF
-,TRBJ1-1,TRBV6-5,-,TGTGCCAGCAGTTTAGGGAAGGGGAACACTGAAGCTTTCTTT,CASSLGKGNTEAFF
-,TRBJ2-2,TRBV5-4,-,TGTGCCAGCAGCTTGGCCTCCGGGGAGCTGTTTTTT,CASSLASGELFF
-,TRBJ1-1,TRBV14,TRBD1,TGTGCCAGCCGAATCGGGGACAGGGACTATCAGAACACTGAAGCTTTCTTT,CASRIGDRDYQNTEAFF
-,TRBJ2-7,TRBV4-1,-,TGCGCCAGCAGCCAAGAGCCCGGCGGGAAGTCCTACGAGCAGTACTTC,CASSQEPGGKSYEQYF
-,TRBJ2-7,TRBV7-2,-,TGTGCCAGCAGCCCCGGAAAGTTTGTGCCCTACGAGCAGTACTTC,CASSPGKFVPYEQYF
-,TRBJ1-2,TRBV5-1,TRBD1,TGCGCCAGCAGCTCGGACAGGCATATTAACTATGGCTACACCTTC,CASSSDRHINYGYTF
-,TRBJ2-1,TRBV4-2,TRBD1,TGTGCCAGCAGCCGGATACCGACAGGGGTCGGCCAGAATGAGCAGTTCTTC,CASSRIPTGVGQNEQFF
few,TRBJ2-7,TRBV27,TRBD2,TGTGCCAGCAGTCGGACTAGCGGGGGGGGGTACGAGCAGTACTTC,CASSRTSGGGYEQYF
-,TRBJ2-4,TRBV4-1,-,TGCGCCAGCAGCCAAGCCTTAGCGTCAATAGCCAAAAACATTCAGTACTTC,CASSQALASIAKNIQYF
once,TRBJ1-5,TRBV6-5,-,TGTGCCAGCAGTAACAGGGTTAGCAATCAGCCCCAGCATTTT,CASSNRVSNQPQHF
-,TRBJ2-7,TRBV11-2,-,TGTGCCAGCAGCAACCAGGGTTACGAGCAGTACTTC,CASSNQGYEQYF
-,TRBJ1-5,TRBV10-3,TRBD1,TGTGCCATCAGTGAGTCCCCCCCAGGGGGCATCGGCAATCAGCCCCAGCATTTT,CAISESPPGGIGNQPQHF
-,TRBJ2-3,TRBV19,TRBD2,TGTGCCAGTGGCAGACTAGCGACAGATACGCAGTATTTT,CASGRLATDTQYF
once,TRBJ2-1,TRBV7-9,TRBD1,TGTGCCAGCAGCTCGCCCACCTCGGGACAGGGATACAATGAGCAGTTCTTC,CASSSPTSGQGYNEQFF
once,TRBJ1-5,TRBV15,-,TGTGCCACCAGCAGAGGGTTATTTGGGGTGACAGAAGATCAGCCCCAGCATTTT,CATSRGLFGVTEDQPQHF
-,TRBJ1-1,TRBV9,-,TGTGCCAGCAGCGGTCGTTTGGGAAACACTGAAGCTTTCTTT,CASSGRLGNTEAFF
-,TRBJ2-7,TRBV13,TRBD1,TGTGCCAGCAGCTCGGTCCGGGACAGGGGTACCTACGAGCAGTACTTC,CASSSVRDRGTYEQYF
few,TRBJ2-2,TRBV29-1,-,TGCAGCGTGACGACAGCAACCGGGGAGCTGTTTTTT,CSVTTATGELFF
-,TRBJ1-2,TRBV7-9,-,TGTGCCAGCAGTCCCCGCTATGGCTACACCTTC,CASSPRYGYTF
-,TRBJ2-1,TRBV18,-,TGTGCCAGCTCACTAGGTGGGGAGCAGTTCTTC,CASSLGGEQFF
once,TRBJ1-2,TRBV28,-,TGTGCCAGCAGTTTTGCGGGGGCCGGTGGCTACACCTTC,CASSFAGAGGYTF